Each of the 13 T cell receptor beta chains below was sequenced from the same sample in a study of cytomegalovirus exposure and HLA in healthy donors. Amplification used 60 Vbeta primers and 13 Jbeta primers. The method was immunoSEQ multiplex PCR; TCRdb's version includes in-frame clones alone and lacks a portion of them. The sample yields under 80,000 clones, roughly 75% seen once. Input material: PBMCs. These receptors were obtained from a woman in her 30s in good health and CMV-seronegative.

Regarding this clone: Within the sample, other DNA sequences also encode this same CDR3. The chain is built from TRBV19 and TRBJ2-2; TRBD2 matches at 9 bases. After removal of 3 bases from V and 8 bases from J, the junction contained 10 bases not matched to a gene. Germline V gene sequence: CDR1 LNHDA, CDR2 SQIVND (reference sequence). The CDR3 is made up of 16 amino acids. CDR3 loop: CASSMRLAGNSGELFF. The CDR3 DNA reads TGTGCCAGTAGTATGAGGCTAGCGGGGAATTCGGGGGAGCTGTTTTTT. Full variable domain (missing parts from reference TRBV19 and TRBJ2-2): DGGITQSPKYLFRKEGQNVTLSCEQNLNHDAMYWYRQDPGQGLRLIYYSQIVNDFQKGDIAEGYSVSREKKESFPLTVTSAQKNPTAFYLCASSMRLAGNSGELFFGEGSRLTVL.

This clone was counted a few times. J is TRBJ2-7 and V is TRBV1; no DNA check was done on the table's D call, TRBD2. TRBV1 is listed as a pseudogene. The CDR3 runs 14 residues. CDR3 DNA: TGCACCAGCACCCACCAACAACATAACGGGGATCCGTACTTC. It translates to CTSTHQQHNGDPYF.

Concerning this clone itself: The same CDR3 can be traced to other DNA sequences in this sample. The rearrangement uses TRBV6-5 and TRBJ1-1, with a tentative D call TRBD1 (6 bases). Germline V CDR1 and CDR2: MNHEY, SVGAGI. The CDR3 has 15 amino acids. Trimming removed 0 bases from V and 2 bases from J, with 10 bases in between. The CDR3 here is CASSYSRQANTEAFF. CDR3 DNA sequence: TGTGCCAGCAGTTACTCGAGACAGGCCAACACTGAAGCTTTCTTT.

The genes are TRBV28 and TRBJ2-5; D is perhaps TRBD1 (6 bases). Trimming stripped 3 bases from V and 3 bases from J, with 11 bases between. Germline assignment: CDR1 MDHEN and CDR2 SYDVKM. The CDR3 extends over 14 amino acids. DNA of the CDR3: TGTGCCAGCAGTTTGCCTCAGGGGAAAGAGACCCAGTACTTC. Its translation: CASSLPQGKETQYF.

This chain joins TRBV4-3 and TRBJ2-3; tentatively, D is TRBD2 (6 bases). CDR3 length: 14 amino acids. The V end was cut by 4 bases, the J end by 2 bases, with 10 bases between. The germline CDR1 and CDR2 sequences are LGHNA and YSLEER. CDR3 residues: CASSRAGPTDTQYF. For the CDR3, the DNA is TGCGCCAGCAGCCGAGCGGGTCCCACAGATACGCAGTATTTT.

The chain carries TRBV25-1 and TRBJ1-2; D may be TRBD1 (5 bases). There are 14 residues in the CDR3. The V end lost 1 base, the J end lost 4 bases, and 10 bases lay between the germline ends. Germline assignment: CDR1 MGHDK and CDR2 SYGVNS. As DNA, the CDR3 is TGTGCCAGCAGTGAATTGGGGGGTGGCTATGGCTACACCTTC. It yields the protein CASSELGGGYGYTF.

This chain uses TRBV28 with TRBJ1-2, with D perhaps matching TRBD1 (5 bases). Germline values: CDR1 MDHEN, CDR2 SYDVKM. The CDR3 sequence is 13 residues long. The ends were cut back, 4 bases at V and 8 bases at J, with 14 bases in the middle. CDR3: CASSSGGRKGYTF. The CDR3 nucleotides are TGTGCCAGCAGTTCGGGGGGTCGGAAGGGCTACACCTTC.

V gene TRBV7-9 combines with J gene TRBJ2-2; possible D gene TRBD1, 5 bases. The CDR3 totals 17 residues. V was cut by 1 base and J by 0 bases, with 12 bases left in between. Germline CDR1 and CDR2: SEHNR and FQNEAQ (reference sequence). The CDR3 DNA follows: TGTGCCAGCAGCTTAGAATGGGGCAGGCCGAACACCGGGGAGCTGTTTTTT. The encoded protein is CASSLEWGRPNTGELFF.

This clone was recorded a few times. This rearrangement joins TRBV27 to TRBJ1-1, with 9 bases that match TRBD1. Germline trimming cut 8 bases from V and 0 bases from J; bases unmatched to any gene: 1. The CDR3 has 13 residues. Per germline, CDR1 MNHEY and CDR2 SMNVEV (reference sequence). CDR3 DNA sequence: TGTGCCAGCGGGACAGGGTTGAACACTGAAGCTTTCTTT. Amino acid sequence: CASGTGLNTEAFF.

Points on this clone: One end of the junction varies from germline; a read error may be responsible. The gene calls are TRBV5-1 and TRBJ1-4; the match to TRBD1 covers 7 bases. This CDR3 has 14 residues. Per germline, CDR1 SGHRS and CDR2 YFSETQ. CDR3 coding DNA: TGCGCCAGCAGCCTCGGGACAGAAGATGAAGAACTGTTTTTT. It yields the protein CASSLGTEDEELFF.

The V and J genes are TRBV2 and TRBJ2-5; TRBD1 is a possible D gene (6 bases). The V gene lost 6 bases and the J gene lost 4 bases, with 15 bases spanning the gap. Germline-derived CDR1 and CDR2 are SNHLY and FYNNEI. The CDR3 runs 14 residues. CDR3 DNA sequence: TGTGCCAGCAGCTCAGGGGCCCTCAGAGAGACCCAGTACTTC. Translation: CASSSGALRETQYF.

The chain is built from TRBV5-4 and TRBJ2-2; TRBD2 aligns across 12 bases. Germline CDR1 and CDR2: SGHNT and YYREEE (reference sequence). J lost 3 bases, V lost 5 bases, and 2 bases had no gene match. The CDR3 sequence is 15 residues long. The DNA for the CDR3 is TGTGCCAGCAGTTCTAGCGGGAGGGACACCGGGGAGCTGTTTTTT. The encoded protein is CASSSSGRDTGELFF.

The chain couples TRBV7-3 to TRBJ2-1; 9 nucleotides line up with TRBD2. The CDR3 totals 16 residues. V lost 7 bases and J lost 1; bases outside the gene matches: 8. Germline CDR1 and CDR2: SGHTA and FQGTGA. The CDR3, as DNA: TGTGCCAGCAACCTAGGGACTAGCAGTTCCTACAATGAGCAGTTCTTC. Protein: CASNLGTSSSYNEQFF.